Below, 19 T cell receptor beta chains from the same sample are listed, as sequenced in a study of graft-versus-host responses after intestinal transplantation (TCRdb year 2021). Library generation was performed with the immunoSEQ multiplex PCR assay. The immuneACCESS repertoire file appears here via TCRdb, limited to in-frame rearrangements. These files lack a portion of the clones; in checked studies, under half of the deficit traces to unresolved V genes, and the cause of the others is not known. The sample records almost 20,000 clones, approximately 89% of which are singletons. 9.4% of the sample is held by the ten biggest clonotypes. This sample comprised PBMCs, obtained approximately 230 days after intestinal transplant. These receptors originate from a human patient who received an intestinal transplant, so some T cells may come from the graft donor.

The chain carries TRBV7-2 and TRBJ2-7; TRBD1 matches 7 bases. J lost 2 bases, V lost 4 bases, and 11 bases had no gene match. CDR3 length equals 16 residues. The germline V gene encodes CDR1 SGHTA and CDR2 FQGNSA. CDR3 in DNA: TGTGCCAGCAGCTCCATCCTAGGGGGCGCGCCCTACGAGCAGTACTTC. Protein product: CASSSILGGAPYEQYF.

The rearrangement joins TRBV19 to TRBJ1-6; 9 bases are shared with TRBD1. The CDR3 extends over 16 amino acids. With 3 bases clipped from V and 7 bases from J, the junction kept 7 bases outside the gene matches. Germline CDR1 and CDR2: LNHDA and SQIVND (reference sequence). The chain's CDR3 is CASSIPGTGQNSPLHF. CDR3 coding DNA: TGTGCCAGTAGTATCCCCGGGACAGGGCAAAATTCACCCCTCCACTTT.

The rearrangement joins TRBV15 to TRBJ2-7; D is undetermined. CDR3 length: 14 amino acids. V was trimmed by 0 bases and J by 3 bases, leaving 9 bases between them. Germline-derived CDR1 and CDR2 are LNHNV and YYDKDF (reference sequence). CDR3 in DNA: TGTGCCACCAGCAGAGATTCTGGCAACTACGAGCAGTACTTC. This encodes CATSRDSGNYEQYF.

The chain carries TRBV5-1 and TRBJ2-2; TRBD2 matches 12 bases. Germline CDR1 and CDR2: SGHRS and YFSETQ. V gave up 5 bases and J gave up 6 bases; unmatched junction bases: 5. The CDR3 is 15 residues long. As DNA, the CDR3 is TGCGCCAGCAGGCGCCTAGCGGGGGGGCCCGGGGAGCTGTTTTTT. This sequence encodes CASRRLAGGPGELFF. Together with reference TRBV5-1 and TRBJ2-2, the CDR3 gives the full variable domain: KAGVTQTPRYLIKTRGQQVTLSCSPISGHRSVSWYQQTPGQGLQFLFEYFSETQRNKGNFPGRFSGRQFSNSRSEMNVSTLELGDSALYLCASRRLAGGPGELFFGEGSRLTVL.

The chain carries TRBV19 and TRBJ1-1; no clear D. Trimming shortened V by 5 bases and J by 3 bases, and 13 bases separated the two germline ends. The CDR3 has 14 amino acids. Germline V gene data show CDR1 as LNHDA and CDR2 as SQIVND (reference sequence). The CDR3 DNA sequence: TGTGCCAGTAGTGGGAGGATTGTTTACACTGAAGCTTTCTTT. It translates to CASSGRIVYTEAFF.

The chain recombines TRBV19 with TRBJ1-2; TRBD1 aligns across 7 bases. This CDR3 spans 14 amino acids. J gave up 4 bases and V 4 bases, and 6 bases lay outside the gene matches. Germline V gives CDR1 LNHDA, CDR2 SQIVND (reference sequence). In DNA, the CDR3 is TGTGCCAGTAGTACGACAGGGTCGGGCTATGGCTACACCTTC. It codes for CASSTTGSGYGYTF.

The chain carries TRBV20-1 and TRBJ2-5; the D gene is possibly TRBD2 (6 bases). V lost 1 base and J 11 bases, leaving 11 bases between the germline ends. The germline gives CDR1 DFQATT, CDR2 SNEGSKA (reference sequence). The CDR3 runs to 11 residues. The CDR3 DNA reads as TGCAGTGCTAGAGTTAGGAGGGCGCAGTACTTC. This codes for CSARVRRAQYF.

This sequence joins TRBV6-1 and TRBJ2-3, with 10 positions matching TRBD2. Per germline, CDR1 MNHNS and CDR2 SASEGT. This CDR3 is 14 amino acids long. V was clipped by 6 bases and J by 6 bases; unmatched bases: 6. Written as DNA, the CDR3 is TGTGCCAGCAGGGGCACTAGCGGGGCCGATACGCAGTATTTT. Its translation: CASRGTSGADTQYF.

This clone was picked up one time. The rearrangement uses TRBV15 and TRBJ2-1; perhaps TRBD2 as D (6 bases). The CDR3 is 15 residues long. V lost 5 bases and J 3 bases, leaving 14 bases between the germline ends. Looked up from germline, CDR1 is LNHNV and CDR2 is YYDKDF (reference sequence). The CDR3 DNA follows: TGTGCCACCAGCCGAAAAACGGGACTCTACAATGAGCAGTTCTTC. Translation gives CATSRKTGLYNEQFF.

CDR3 nucleotide sequence: TGTGCCAGCAGTGAAACAACAGGGCCCTCCTATGGCTACACCTTC. Residues: CASSETTGPSYGYTF. The rearrangement uses TRBV2 and TRBJ1-2, with D possibly being TRBD1 (6 bases). The CDR3 covers 15 residues. Germline V gene lookup returns CDR1 SNHLY and CDR2 FYNNEI. V lost 2 bases, J lost 4 bases, and 14 bases lay in between.

This chain uses TRBV14 with TRBJ1-6; D remains ambiguous. The CDR3 totals 9 residues. Per germline, CDR1 SGHDN and CDR2 FVKESK. CDR3 in DNA: TGTACTCCATTAGGACCCCTCCACTTT. This sequence encodes CTPLGPLHF.

The chain has TRBV5-1 and TRBJ1-1; D is uncertain. CDR3 size: 15 residues. Germline V CDR1 and CDR2: SGHRS, YFSETQ. V was shortened by 0 bases and J by 2 bases, with 11 bases between the two germline ends. Here the CDR3 reads CASSLEAAVNTEAFF. CDR3 nucleotide sequence: TGCGCCAGCAGCTTGGAGGCAGCGGTAAACACTGAAGCTTTCTTT.

Worth noting for this clone: Relative to the germline gene, one junction end is altered; a read error may explain this. The CDR3 reads CASSLGVTGSSPLRF. The CDR3 DNA reads TGTGCCAGCAGCTTGGGTGTGACAGGGTCTTCACCCCTCCGCTTT. The J gene is TRBJ1-6, the V gene TRBV5-5; 7 bases fit TRBD1. This CDR3 region has 15 residues. Germline CDR1 is SGHKS and CDR2 is YYEKEE (reference sequence).

In nucleotides, the CDR3 is TGTGCCAGTAGTATACCGACTAGCGGGTGGAATGAGCAGTTCTTC. Translating it yields CASSIPTSGWNEQFF. This rearrangement joins TRBV19 to TRBJ2-1, with 10 nucleotides matching TRBD2. Germline V gene lookup returns CDR1 LNHDA and CDR2 SQIVND (reference sequence). This CDR3 comprises 15 residues. V lost 2 bases to trimming and J lost 7 bases; unmatched junction nucleotides: 5.

CDR3 amino acids: CASSLVGGGAREQFF. The CDR3 DNA reads TGTGCCAGCAGCTTGGTCGGCGGGGGGGCTCGGGAGCAGTTCTTC. This chain uses TRBV5-8 with TRBJ2-1, with 9 bases fitting TRBD2. V trimming: 0 bases; J trimming: 10 bases; junction bases outside the gene matches: 8. This CDR3 contains 15 residues. The germline gives CDR1 SGHTS, CDR2 YDEGEE.

The genes are TRBV4-1 and TRBJ2-7; 11 nucleotides line up with TRBD2. CDR3 length: 16 residues. Trimming cost V 3 bases and J 6 bases; bases outside gene matches: 10. The germline V gene encodes CDR1 MGHRA and CDR2 YSYEKL. The CDR3 nucleotides read TGCGCCAGCAGCCATCTAGCGGGGGGTTCCTTCTCCGAGCAGTACTTC. Protein product: CASSHLAGGSFSEQYF.

This clone has just one count. J is TRBJ2-7 and V is TRBV19; 9 bases match TRBD1. CDR1 and CDR2 (germline): LNHDA, SQIVND (reference sequence). V lost 5 bases, J lost 7 bases, and 6 bases stayed unmatched. The CDR3 has 13 amino acids. The chain's CDR3 is CASSGGQGREQYF. Here the CDR3 DNA reads TGTGCCAGTAGTGGGGGACAGGGTAGGGAGCAGTACTTC.

The V and J genes are TRBV4-1 and TRBJ1-1; tentative D call: TRBD1 (5 bases). The CDR3 consists of 16 residues. Germline V gene data show CDR1 as MGHRA and CDR2 as YSYEKL. Trimming removed 11 bases from V and 5 bases from J, with 27 bases in between. The CDR3 loop is CAGGSAFGVRRTEAFF. Written as DNA, the CDR3 is TGCGCCGGGGGATCTGCTTTCGGGGTGAGAAGAACTGAAGCTTTCTTT.

This rearrangement joins TRBV4-1 to TRBJ1-5; D is uncertain. The CDR3 is made up of 17 amino acids. CDR1 and CDR2 (germline): MGHRA, YSYEKL. Trimming pared 4 bases from V and 7 bases from J, leaving 23 bases between. The CDR3 here is CASSLKTPTMGGQPQHF. The CDR3 DNA reads TGCGCCAGCAGCCTCAAGACGCCGACTATGGGTGGCCAGCCCCAGCATTTT.